This is a list of T cell receptor beta chains from one sample in a study of beta chain features in type 1 diabetes. Profiled with immunoSEQ multiplex PCR; TCRdb holds only in-frame clones, not every one. The sample yields about 250,000 clones, 12% to 15% seen once. Material for sequencing was naive CD4+ T cells from blood. The receptor set was obtained from a woman in her thirties or forties in good health. Each CDR3 is given with its conserved first and last residue.

>TRBV4-3|TRBJ1-6
CASSQERGVGSPLHF
>TRBV19|TRBJ2-7
CASSILQGREQYF
>TRBV18|TRBJ2-5
CASSPRTSGGLPQETQYF
>TRBV5-1|TRBJ2-2
CASSNGQRNTGELFF
>TRBV7-6|TRBJ2-3
CASSRWVAGGVTDTQYF
>TRBV19|TRBJ1-2
CASKIAAGDYGYTF
>TRBV10-3|TRBJ1-1
CAISEASGITEAFF
>TRBV5-4|TRBJ2-7
CASSSGQVSYEQYF
>TRBV4-3|TRBJ1-5
CASSQEPGGGNQPQHF
>TRBV5-1|TRBJ1-1
CASRSTQNTEAFF
>TRBV7-7|TRBJ2-3
CASSLELASTDTQYF
>TRBV2|TRBJ2-3
CASLGTDTQYF
>TRBV10-3|TRBJ2-4
CASSVPPGAAKNIQYF
>TRBV5-4|TRBJ2-2
CASRLLAGLNTGELFF
>TRBV9|TRBJ2-7
CASSVDQGAYEQYF
>TRBV25-1|TRBJ1-5
CASSPTGTGNQPQHF
>TRBV14|TRBJ2-1
CASSYERTGWSEQFF
>TRBV5-6|TRBJ2-3
CASSFLRGTDDTQYF
>TRBV7-2|TRBJ2-5
CASSLGSGGIQETQYF
>TRBV6-5|TRBJ2-7
CASSRTSGGAYQYF
>TRBV13|TRBJ2-5
CASSVGQRKQETQYF
>TRBV13|TRBJ2-2
CASSLSLGRENTGELFF
>TRBV25-1|TRBJ1-5
CASSVGDQPQHF
>TRBV28|TRBJ1-2
CASSSGSGPYYGYTF
>TRBV25-1|TRBJ1-3
CASSESQGAGNTIYF
>TRBV6-5|TRBJ2-7
CASSYTQGLMEQYF
>TRBV19|TRBJ2-5
CASSVAGGPQETQYF
>TRBV11-2|TRBJ2-7
CASSVRPDRIFYEQYF
>TRBV5-1|TRBJ2-1
CASSLAPGPLRDEQFF
>TRBV27|TRBJ2-5
CASSLRVPTSGETQYF
>TRBV10-3|TRBJ2-1
CAISESTGQGNEQFF
>TRBV2|TRBJ2-3
CASSEGAGGRTDTQYF
>TRBV14|TRBJ2-3
CASSRRLAGGTDTQYF
>TRBV11-2|TRBJ1-4
CASSLARAELFF
>TRBV7-6|TRBJ2-7
CASSLAPQGGEQYF
>TRBV19|TRBJ1-5
CASSDRGGQPQHF
>TRBV6-4|TRBJ2-2
CASSRRSTVTNTGELFF
>TRBV6-1|TRBJ1-1
CASTENTEAFF
>TRBV5-1|TRBJ2-5
CASSLLRGTNEETQYF
>TRBV19|TRBJ2-1
CASSIVRVTSYNEQFF
>TRBV2|TRBJ1-5
CASSAWTDSNQPQHF
>TRBV15|TRBJ1-2
CATSREQGYPEGYTF
>TRBV7-9|TRBJ2-5
CASSLEGHVQETQYF
>TRBV5-4|TRBJ2-7
CASSSRGRPYEQYF
>TRBV7-9|TRBJ1-5
CASSLGGSGVQPQHF